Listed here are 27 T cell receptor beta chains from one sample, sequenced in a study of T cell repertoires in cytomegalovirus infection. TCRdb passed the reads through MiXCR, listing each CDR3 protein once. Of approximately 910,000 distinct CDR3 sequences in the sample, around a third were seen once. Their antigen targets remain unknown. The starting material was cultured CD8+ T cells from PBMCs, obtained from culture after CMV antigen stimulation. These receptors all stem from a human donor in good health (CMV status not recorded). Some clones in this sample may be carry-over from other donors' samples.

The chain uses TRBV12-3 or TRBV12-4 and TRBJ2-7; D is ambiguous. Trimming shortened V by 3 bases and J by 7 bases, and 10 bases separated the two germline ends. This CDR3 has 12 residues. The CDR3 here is CASSFEGNEQYV. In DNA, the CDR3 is TGTGCCAGCAGTTTTGAAGGGAATGAGCAGTACGTC.

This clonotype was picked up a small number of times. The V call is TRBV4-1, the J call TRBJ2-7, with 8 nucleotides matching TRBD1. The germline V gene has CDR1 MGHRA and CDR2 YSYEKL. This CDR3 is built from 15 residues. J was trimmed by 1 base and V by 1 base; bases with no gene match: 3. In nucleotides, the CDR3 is TGCGCCAGCAGCCAAGGGACAGGGCGGTCCTACGAGCAGTACTTC. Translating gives CASSQGTGRSYEQYF.

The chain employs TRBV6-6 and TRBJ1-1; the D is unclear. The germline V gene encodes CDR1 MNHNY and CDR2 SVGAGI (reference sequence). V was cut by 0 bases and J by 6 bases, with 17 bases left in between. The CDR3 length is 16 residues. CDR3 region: CASSYSISQANAEAFF. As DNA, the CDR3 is TGTGCCAGCAGTTACTCGATATCTCAGGCCAATGCTGAAGCTTTCTTT.

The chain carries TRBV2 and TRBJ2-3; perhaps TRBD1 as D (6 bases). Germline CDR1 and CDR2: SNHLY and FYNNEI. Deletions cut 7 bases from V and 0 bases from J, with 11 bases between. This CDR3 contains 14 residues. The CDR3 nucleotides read TGTGCCAGCATTGGACAGCTTAGCACAGATACGCAGTATTTT. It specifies CASIGQLSTDTQYF.

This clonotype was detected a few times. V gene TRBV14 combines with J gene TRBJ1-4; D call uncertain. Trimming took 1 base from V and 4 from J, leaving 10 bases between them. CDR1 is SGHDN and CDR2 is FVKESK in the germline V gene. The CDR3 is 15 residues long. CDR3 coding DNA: TGTGCCAGCAGCCAAGTGGGGATCGGTAATGAAAAACTGTTTTTT. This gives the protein CASSQVGIGNEKLFF.

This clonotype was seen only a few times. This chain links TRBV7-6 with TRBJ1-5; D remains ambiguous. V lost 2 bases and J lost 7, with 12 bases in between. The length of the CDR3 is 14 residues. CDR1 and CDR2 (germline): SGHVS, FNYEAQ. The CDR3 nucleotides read TGTGCCAGCAGCTTATCGGGGTCTCGGCAGCCCCAGCATTTT. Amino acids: CASSLSGSRQPQHF. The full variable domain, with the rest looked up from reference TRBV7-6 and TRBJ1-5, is GAGVSQSPRYKVTKRGQDVALRCDPISGHVSLYWYRQALGQGPEFLTYFNYEAQQDKSGLPNDRFSAERPEGSISTLTIQRTEQRDSAMYRCASSLSGSRQPQHFGDGTRLSIL.

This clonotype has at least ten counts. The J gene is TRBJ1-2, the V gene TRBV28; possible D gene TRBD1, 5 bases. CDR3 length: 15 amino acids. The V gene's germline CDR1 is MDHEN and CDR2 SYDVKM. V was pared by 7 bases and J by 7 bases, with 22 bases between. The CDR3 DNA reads TGTGCCAGCACCGACCCCGGGACTGGGAAATTTGGCTACACCTTC. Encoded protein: CASTDPGTGKFGYTF.

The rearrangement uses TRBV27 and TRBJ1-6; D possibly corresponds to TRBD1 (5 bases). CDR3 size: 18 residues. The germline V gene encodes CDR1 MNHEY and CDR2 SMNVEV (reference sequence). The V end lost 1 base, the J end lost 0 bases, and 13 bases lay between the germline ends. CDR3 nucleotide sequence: TGTGCCAGCAGTTTATTGGAAGGGGCCAGCTCCTATAATTCACCCCTCCACTTT. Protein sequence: CASSLLEGASSYNSPLHF.

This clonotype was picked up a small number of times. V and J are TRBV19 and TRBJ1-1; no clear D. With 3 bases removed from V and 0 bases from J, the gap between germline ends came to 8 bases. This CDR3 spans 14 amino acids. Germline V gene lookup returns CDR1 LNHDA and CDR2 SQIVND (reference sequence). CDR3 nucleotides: TGTGCCAGTAGTATCTTCGGCGTGAACACTGAAGCTTTCTTT. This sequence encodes CASSIFGVNTEAFF.

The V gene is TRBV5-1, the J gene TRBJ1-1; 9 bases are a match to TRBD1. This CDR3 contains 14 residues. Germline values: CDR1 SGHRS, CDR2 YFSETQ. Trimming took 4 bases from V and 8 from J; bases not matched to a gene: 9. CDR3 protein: CASSNPGTGLEAFF. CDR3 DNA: TGCGCCAGCAGCAACCCCGGGACAGGGCTCGAAGCTTTCTTT.

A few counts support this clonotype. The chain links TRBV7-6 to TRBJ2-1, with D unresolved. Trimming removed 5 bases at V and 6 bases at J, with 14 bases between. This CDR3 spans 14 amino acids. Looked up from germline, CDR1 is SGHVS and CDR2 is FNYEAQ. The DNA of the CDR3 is TGTGCCAGCAGCACGGTGGCAGCACTCAATGAGCAGTTCTTC. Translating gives CASSTVAALNEQFF.

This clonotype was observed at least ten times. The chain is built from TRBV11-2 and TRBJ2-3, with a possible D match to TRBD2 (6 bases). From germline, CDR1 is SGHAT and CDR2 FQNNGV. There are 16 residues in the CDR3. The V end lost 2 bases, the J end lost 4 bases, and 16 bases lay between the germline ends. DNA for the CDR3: TGTGCCAGCAGCTTATCCCGCAGCGTAGCGGCAGATACGCAGTATTTT. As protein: CASSLSRSVAADTQYF.

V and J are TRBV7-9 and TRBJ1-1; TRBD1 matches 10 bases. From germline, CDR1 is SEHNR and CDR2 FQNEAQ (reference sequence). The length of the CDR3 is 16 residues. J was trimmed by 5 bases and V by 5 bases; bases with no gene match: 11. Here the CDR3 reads CASSPRPTGGVTEAFF. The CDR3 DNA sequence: TGTGCCAGCAGCCCCCGACCGACAGGGGGCGTGACTGAAGCTTTCTTT.

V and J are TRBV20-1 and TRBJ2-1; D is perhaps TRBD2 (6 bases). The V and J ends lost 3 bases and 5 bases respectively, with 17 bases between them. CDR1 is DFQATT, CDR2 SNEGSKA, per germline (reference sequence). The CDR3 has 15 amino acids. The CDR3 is CSASSLTGGNNEQFF. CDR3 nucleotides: TGCAGTGCTAGCTCCCTCACCGGAGGGAACAATGAGCAGTTCTTC.

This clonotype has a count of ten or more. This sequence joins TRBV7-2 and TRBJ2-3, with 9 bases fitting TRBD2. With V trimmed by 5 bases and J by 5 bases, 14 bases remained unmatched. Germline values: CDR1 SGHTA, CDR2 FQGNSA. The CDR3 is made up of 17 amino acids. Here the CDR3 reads CASSEHLSGGVGDTQYF. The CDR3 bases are TGTGCCAGCAGCGAGCACCTTAGCGGGGGAGTTGGAGATACGCAGTATTTT.

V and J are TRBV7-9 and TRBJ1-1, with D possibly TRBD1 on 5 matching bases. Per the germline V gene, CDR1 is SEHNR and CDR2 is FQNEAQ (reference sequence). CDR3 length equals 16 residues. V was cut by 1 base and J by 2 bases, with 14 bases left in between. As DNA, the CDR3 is TGTGCCAGCAGCTTAGGAGACCGGGGGGTAAACACTGAAGCTTTCTTT. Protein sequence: CASSLGDRGVNTEAFF.

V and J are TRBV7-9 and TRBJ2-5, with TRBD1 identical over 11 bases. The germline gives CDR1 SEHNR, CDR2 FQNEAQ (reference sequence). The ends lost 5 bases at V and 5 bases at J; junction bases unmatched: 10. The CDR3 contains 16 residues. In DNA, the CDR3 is TGTGCCAGCAGCCCCTGGACAGGGGGCGTAATGGAGACCCAGTACTTC. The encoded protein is CASSPWTGGVMETQYF.

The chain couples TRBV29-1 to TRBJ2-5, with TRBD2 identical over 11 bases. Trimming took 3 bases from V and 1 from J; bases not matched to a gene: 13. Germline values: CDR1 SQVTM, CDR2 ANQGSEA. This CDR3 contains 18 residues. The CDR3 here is CSVDGEGSSGGPQETQYF. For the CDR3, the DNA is TGCAGCGTTGATGGGGAGGGCTCTAGCGGGGGGCCCCAAGAGACCCAGTACTTC. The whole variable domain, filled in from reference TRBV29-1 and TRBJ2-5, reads SAVISQKPSRDICQRGTSLTIQCQVDSQVTMMFWYRQQPGQSLTLIATANQGSEATYESGFVIDKFPISRPNLTFSTLTVSNMSPEDSSIYLCSVDGEGSSGGPQETQYFGPGTRLLVL.

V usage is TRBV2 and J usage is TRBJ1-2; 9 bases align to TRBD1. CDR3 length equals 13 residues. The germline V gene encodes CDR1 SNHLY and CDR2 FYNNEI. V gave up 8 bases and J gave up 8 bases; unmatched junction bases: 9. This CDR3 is CASGSRDRDGYTF. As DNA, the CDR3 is TGTGCCAGCGGGTCCCGGGACAGGGACGGCTACACCTTC.

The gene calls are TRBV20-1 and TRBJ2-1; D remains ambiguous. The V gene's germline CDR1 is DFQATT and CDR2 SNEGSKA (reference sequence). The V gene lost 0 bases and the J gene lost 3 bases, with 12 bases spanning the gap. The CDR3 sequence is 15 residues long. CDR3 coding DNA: TGCAGTGCTAGAGATCTGGATTCCAGCTACAATGAGCAGTTCTTC. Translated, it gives CSARDLDSSYNEQFF.

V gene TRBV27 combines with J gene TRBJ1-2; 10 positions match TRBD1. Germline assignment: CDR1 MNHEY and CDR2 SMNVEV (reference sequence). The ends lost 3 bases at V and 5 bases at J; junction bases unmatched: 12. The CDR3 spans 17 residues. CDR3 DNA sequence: TGTGCCAGCAGTTTCCGCGGGACAGGGGAAGAGGGGTATGGCTACACCTTC. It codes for CASSFRGTGEEGYGYTF.

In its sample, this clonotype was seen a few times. In DNA, the CDR3 is TGTGCCAGCAGCCAAGATCAGCGCTCGACTAGCAAGCTACCGGTGCAGTATTTT. Translation: CASSQDQRSTSKLPVQYF. The chain combines TRBV14 with TRBJ2-3; the match to TRBD2 covers 7 bases. Looked up from germline, CDR1 is SGHDN and CDR2 is FVKESK. The CDR3 loop spans 18 amino acids. Germline trimming cut 0 bases from V and 11 bases from J; bases unmatched to any gene: 20.

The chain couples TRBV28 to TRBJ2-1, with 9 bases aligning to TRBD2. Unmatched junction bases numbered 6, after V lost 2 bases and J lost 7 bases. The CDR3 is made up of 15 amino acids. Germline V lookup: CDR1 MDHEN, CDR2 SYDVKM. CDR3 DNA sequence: TGTGCCAGCAGTTTAGACGGACTAGCGAAAAATGAGCAGTTCTTC. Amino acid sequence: CASSLDGLAKNEQFF.

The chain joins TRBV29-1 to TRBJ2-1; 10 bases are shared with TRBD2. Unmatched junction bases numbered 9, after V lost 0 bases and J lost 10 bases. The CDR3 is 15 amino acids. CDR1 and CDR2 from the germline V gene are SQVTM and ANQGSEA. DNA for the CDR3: TGCAGCGTTGAAGAGGAAAGCGGGGGGGCCGGAGAGCAGTTCTTC. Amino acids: CSVEEESGGAGEQFF.

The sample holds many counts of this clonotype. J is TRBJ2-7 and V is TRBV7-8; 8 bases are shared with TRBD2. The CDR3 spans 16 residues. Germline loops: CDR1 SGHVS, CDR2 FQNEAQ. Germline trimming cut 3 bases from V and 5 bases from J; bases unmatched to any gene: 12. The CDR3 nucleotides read TGTGCCAGCAGCTTTGATGTGTTGCTAGCGGGTCACGAGCAGTACGTC. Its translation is CASSFDVLLAGHEQYV.

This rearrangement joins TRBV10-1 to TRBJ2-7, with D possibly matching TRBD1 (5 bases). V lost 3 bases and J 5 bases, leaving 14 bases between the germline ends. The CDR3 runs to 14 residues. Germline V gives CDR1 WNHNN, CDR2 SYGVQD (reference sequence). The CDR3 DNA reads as TGCGCCAGCAGTGAATCAAGGGGAACCGACGAGCAGTACTTC. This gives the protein CASSESRGTDEQYF.

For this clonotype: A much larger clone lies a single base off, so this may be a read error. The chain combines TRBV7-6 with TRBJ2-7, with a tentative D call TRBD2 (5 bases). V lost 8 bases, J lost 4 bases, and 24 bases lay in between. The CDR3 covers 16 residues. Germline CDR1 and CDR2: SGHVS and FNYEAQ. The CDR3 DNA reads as TGTGCCAGCGGACCGCGAGGAAGAGGGCCACCGTACGAGCAGTACGTC. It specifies CASGPRGRGPPYEQYV.